This passage covers 11 T cell receptor beta chains from one sample sequenced in a study of T cell repertoires in cytomegalovirus infection. MiXCR, run by TCRdb on the reads, gives a single entry per CDR3 protein. Among about 140,000 distinct CDR3 sequences listed, about 6.5% were seen once. The sample taken for sequencing was PBMCs. These TCRs come from a human donor in good health (CMV status not recorded). Some clones in this sample may be carry-over from other donors' samples.

This clonotype was seen repeatedly, ten times or more. The chain recombines TRBV11-2 with TRBJ1-3; D is unresolved. CDR3 size: 14 residues. Trimming took 3 bases from V and 2 from J, leaving 8 bases between them. Germline assignment: CDR1 SGHAT and CDR2 FQNNGV. The CDR3, as DNA: TGTGCCAGCAGCTTTCCGGGGACTGGAAACACCATATATTTT. Translated, it gives CASSFPGTGNTIYF.

This clonotype was recorded a few times. The rearrangement uses TRBV6-1 and TRBJ1-2; D gene ambiguous. This CDR3 spans 14 amino acids. CDR1 MNHNS and CDR2 SASEGT come from the germline V gene. Trimming left V 5 bases short and J 5 bases short, with 15 bases between. As DNA, the CDR3 is TGTGCCAGCAGTTACGAGGAGCTGCAATATGGCTACACCTTC. It translates to CASSYEELQYGYTF.

J is TRBJ1-5 and V is TRBV2, with TRBD1 identical over 10 bases. Per germline, CDR1 SNHLY and CDR2 FYNNEI. V lost 7 bases and J lost 8; bases outside the gene matches: 11. CDR3 length: 15 amino acids. The CDR3 reads CASTRGGQGLEPQHF. The CDR3 DNA is TGTGCCAGCACCCGAGGGGGACAGGGGTTGGAGCCCCAGCATTTT. Full variable domain (outside the CDR3, taken from reference TRBV2 and TRBJ1-5): EPEVTQTPSHQVTQMGQEVILRCVPISNHLYFYWYRQILGQKVEFLVSFYNNEISEKSEIFDDQFSVERPDGSNFTLKIRSTKLEDSAMYFCASTRGGQGLEPQHFGDGTRLSIL.

A few counts support this clonotype. The chain links TRBV19 to TRBJ2-3; no firm D call. The CDR3 runs to 15 residues. The V and J ends lost 5 bases and 3 bases respectively, with 15 bases between them. The germline V gene encodes CDR1 LNHDA and CDR2 SQIVND (reference sequence). CDR3 residues: CASSVGLVRTDTQYF. The CDR3 nucleotides are TGTGCCAGTAGTGTTGGTCTGGTTCGGACAGATACGCAGTATTTT.

This clonotype was seen ten or more times. The V and J genes are TRBV6-5 and TRBJ1-2, with unresolved D. CDR3 length: 14 amino acids. With 0 bases removed from V and 6 bases from J, the gap between germline ends came to 11 bases. Germline V lookup: CDR1 MNHEY, CDR2 SVGAGI. The DNA for the CDR3 is TGTGCCAGCAGTTACTCACGTAGCTTGGATGGCTACACCTTC. Translated, it gives CASSYSRSLDGYTF.

The DNA for the CDR3 is TGCAGTGCTAGTTTACAGAGGAACACCGGGGAGCTGTTTTTT. Translating gives CSASLQRNTGELFF. The chain recombines TRBV20-1 with TRBJ2-2; no firm D call. The germline V gene has CDR1 DFQATT and CDR2 SNEGSKA (reference sequence). The V end lost 3 bases, the J end lost 1 base, and 9 bases lay between the germline ends. This CDR3 comprises 14 residues.

As concerns this clonotype: Given a much more abundant clone one base away, this may be a read error. This chain uses TRBV24-1 with TRBJ1-2; 9 positions match TRBD1. Germline V gene sequence: CDR1 KGHDR, CDR2 SFDVKD. The CDR3 consists of 15 residues. CDR3 amino acids: CTTSDGGDRAGGYTF. CDR3 bases: TGTACCACCAGTGACGGCGGGGACAGGGCTGGTGGCTACACCTTC.

The chain employs TRBV5-1 and TRBJ1-1; D is ambiguous. Between the trimmed V and J ends, which lost 0 bases and 1 base, there was a span of 7 bases. Germline CDR1 SGHRS, CDR2 YFSETQ. The CDR3 has 14 amino acids. This CDR3 reads CASSLGAQNTEAFF. In DNA, the CDR3 is TGCGCCAGCAGCTTGGGGGCGCAGAACACTGAAGCTTTCTTT. Filled out from reference TRBV5-1 and TRBJ1-1, the complete variable domain reads KAGVTQTPRYLIKTRGQQVTLSCSPISGHRSVSWYQQTPGQGLQFLFEYFSETQRNKGNFPGRFSGRQFSNSRSEMNVSTLELGDSALYLCASSLGAQNTEAFFGQGTRLTVV.

Many counts were recorded for this clonotype. This chain connects TRBV11-2 to TRBJ2-7; D may be TRBD1 (5 bases). CDR3 length: 16 amino acids. V was trimmed by 5 bases and J by 3 bases, leaving 20 bases between them. The germline V gene has CDR1 SGHAT and CDR2 FQNNGV. CDR3 in DNA: TGTGCCAGCAGCCCCCCGGGTTCGCAGGGTCTCTACGAGCAGTACTTC. Its translation: CASSPPGSQGLYEQYF.

This clonotype was seen many times. The gene calls are TRBV7-6 and TRBJ2-3; D not resolved. The V gene lost 2 bases and the J gene lost 2 bases, with 8 bases spanning the gap. Germline V gene lookup returns CDR1 SGHVS and CDR2 FNYEAQ. The CDR3 is 14 amino acids. The CDR3 spells CASSLIGPTDTQYF. The CDR3 DNA is TGTGCCAGCAGCTTAATCGGTCCCACAGATACGCAGTATTTT.

In its sample, this clonotype was seen many times. The gene calls are TRBV12-3 or TRBV12-4 and TRBJ2-3, with TRBD2 identical over 10 bases. This CDR3 comprises 15 residues. V gave up 5 bases and J gave up 2 bases; unmatched junction bases: 4. Written as DNA, the CDR3 is TGTGCCAGCAGTGGGGGGACTAGCGACACAGATACGCAGTATTTT. Translating it yields CASSGGTSDTDTQYF.